Listed here is a single T cell receptor (beta chain). Its recognized antigen is unknown. No quality values exist for individual bases; no much larger clone is one base distant. The entry originates in a study of blood T cell repertoires in COVID-19 (dated by TCRdb to between 2020 and 2021). As for the study more broadly: The collaborator samples originated in the United States, Italy and Spain and spanned the acute and convalescent phases of COVID-19. A freely available public database, intended as a resource for researchers studying the immune response to SARS-CoV-2, is where the repertoires were released. Where available, HLA class I and class II types were obtained from metadata supplied by the sample provider rather than from assay-based typing. Nearly every sample came with metadata listing a de-identified subject ID, COVID-19 status, age in years and sex. The samples were drawn from two sources: the first 160 participants of the ongoing ImmuneRACE study, and 1,000 to 1,500 subjects contributed by 6 global collaborators. The prospective study material was composed of cDNA or gDNA derived from T cells, B-cell-depleted T cells, or PBMCs. The dataset comprised deeply sampled blood TCRbeta repertoires from subjects exposed to, actively infected with, or recovered from COVID-19.

TCRbeta CDR3 regions were amplified from genomic DNA by means of the immunoSEQ Assay, a bias-controlled multiplex PCR. The authors processed their data as follows. Nucleated cell counts per sample were estimated from amplification of reference gene primers within the assay. Sequence reads were collapsed and filtered to measure the absolute abundance of every unique TCRbeta CDR3 rearrangement. For each sample, productive Simpson clonality was calculated as the square root of Simpson's diversity index across productive rearrangements. Entries here come from immuneACCESS through TCRdb and include only in-frame sequences with V and J called. Some clones fail to appear in such tables; in the studies checked, an unresolved V gene covers under half of the shortfall, and the cause of the remainder is unknown. Clone size and the V and J calls come from that table; the DNA yielded D and trimming. The sample table shows 250,000 to 300,000 clones, and approximately 90% are seen once. The ten largest clones add up to about 2.2% of the sample.

Samples from volunteer blood donors who had recovered from COVID-19 were contributed by a second Seattle source. The collaborating institutions used their own protocols to collect whole blood in K2EDTA tubes. For TCRbeta analysis, collaborator samples were shipped as frozen whole blood, as isolated PBMCs, or as DNA extracted from either sample type. The research as a whole found: How much clinical and demographic metadata was included differed by source and by participant, and the metadata was provided uncurated.

Sequencing input: peripheral blood. This sequence originates from a woman aged 45-60 years who had recovered from COVID-19.

The DNA sequence reads TGTGCCAGCAGTTACCCCGCCGGGGGTCGGGGACGTGAAGCTTTCTTT. Its amino acids are CASSYPAGGRGREAFF. The chain was built from TRBV6-6 and TRBJ1-1; perhaps TRBD1 is the D gene, with 5 bases matching. The CDR3 contains 16 residues, cysteine and phenylalanine counted. This entry keeps only the CDR3 DNA: 48 bases, framed from base 1. The germline V gene (reference sequence) gives CDR1 as MNHNY and CDR2 as SVGAGI. V and J are truncated by 2 bases and 7 bases respectively, leaving an intervening sequence of 20 bases.